The T cell receptor beta chain described here comes from a study of blood T cell repertoires in COVID-19. Background on the study: Acute and convalescent COVID-19 samples came from the United States, Italy and Spain. In each case, the material was cDNA or gDNA derived from T cells, B-cell-depleted T cells, or PBMCs.

Per the original methods: Researchers report that nucleated cell counts were estimated from reference gene primer amplification. Profiling relied on immunoSEQ multiplex PCR, and the TCRdb table lists in-frame clones only, not all of them. V, J and clone size are those of that table, while D and trimming were read from the DNA. There are 99,000 or so clones in the sample; 85% occur only once, and under 4.5% lies in the top ten. CDR3 length: 15 residues. Germline CDR1 MNHEY, CDR2 SVGAGI. The V end was cut by 3 bases, the J end by 4 bases, with 13 bases between. The chain couples TRBV6-5 to TRBJ1-3; no firm D call. Sequences were obtained from peripheral blood. This sequence was found in a man aged 50 or older with acute or convalescent COVID-19. The CDR3 coding sequence is TGTGCCAGCAGTTATAGTAGCGGAGTGGGAAACACCATATATTTT. Amino acid sequence: CASSYSSGVGNTIYF.